This record covers a single TCR beta chain. This clonotype appeared a few times. The specificity of this receptor is unknown. Base qualities are not at hand, and no much larger clone is one base apart. The record originates from a study of T-cell reconstitution after alpha-beta-depleted transplantation in children (dated by TCRdb to 2016 to 2017). Concerning the study at large: Using TCR repertoire profiling, the study quantitatively followed how T-cell immune reconstitution unfolded in children after TCRalphabeta/CD19-depleted allogeneic hematopoietic cell transplantation.

Receptor libraries were prepared by PCR. The reads were generated on an Illumina HiSeq 2500. Molecular barcoding was employed in the preparation of TCR libraries, with unique molecular identifiers being used to normalize TCRbeta repertoire quantification. TCRdb reprocessed the public reads (quality trimming at Q25 with fastp, clone calling with MiXCR) and kept in-frame beta chains. Each CDR3 protein gets just one entry, which takes the most common genes and DNA from the rows behind it. Recorded for this sample are approximately 1,000,000 distinct CDR3 sequences; around 30% of them occurred a single time. Of the sample, about 28% is held by the ten largest clones. CDR1 and CDR2 were assigned from the germline V gene (reference sequence) as LNHNV and YYDKDF. Trimming costs V 1 base and J 4 bases, and their ends lie 5 bases apart. The CDR3 contains 12 residues, cysteine and phenylalanine counted. Only the CDR3 portion is preserved as DNA: 36 bases, with reading frame beginning at the first base.

Broader findings and caveats from the paper: The frequencies of hyperexpanded clones fell over the following months, and after one year, T-cell counts and TCRbeta diversity were mostly attributed to newly produced T cells. In some patients, the high TCRbeta diversity seen at day 60 was put down to recipient T cells and intrathymic progenitors that had survived conditioning. About two months after transplant, the apparently early recovery of alphabetaT-cell counts reportedly depended on just several hundred clones that had expanded rapidly and came from non-depleted graft cells.

Sample treatment or condition, as interpreted from the label and publication: allogeneic hematopoietic cell transplantation with graft depleted of TCRalphabeta T cells and CD19 B cells. TCRalphabeta/CD19-depleted allogeneic hematopoietic cell grafts were given to the transplant recipients, all of whom were children. This TCR came from a boy younger than two who had a stem cell transplant for SCID, so the T cells may come from the graft donor. The sequence joins TRBV15 to TRBJ2-7, with the D gene too uncertain to name. The specimen was PBMCs, mostly from graft donor cells, collected 360 days after TCRalphabeta/CD19-depleted stem cell transplant. The nucleotide sequence reads TGTGCCACCAGCAGAGGAGAATACGAGCAGTACTTC. The translation is CATSRGEYEQYF.